These 19 T cell receptor beta chains originate from one sample sequenced in a study of CD8 T cells in ankylosing spondylitis (dated by TCRdb to between 2016 and 2019). The study at large found these results: Blood from ankylosing spondylitis patients appeared to be characterized by a TCR beta motif made up of 8 or 9 highly homologous amino acid variants.

The antigens these receptors bind are not known. Library preparation employed 5' RACE. Sequencing relied on an Illumina HiSeq 2500. The public reads were reanalyzed by TCRdb: fastp trimming at Q25, MiXCR alignment, in-frame beta chains only. Every entry covers one CDR3 protein and lists the most common genes and DNA from its rows. The sample table lists some 840,000 distinct CDR3 sequences, 10% to 15% of them with a count of one. Of the sample, roughly 0.51% is held by the ten largest clones. The sequencing sample was made of blood, either unsorted or a sorted T cell fraction (not recorded which). Receptors were obtained from a male donor with ankylosing spondylitis.

This clonotype was counted ten times or more. The chain employs TRBV5-1 and TRBJ2-3; tentative D call: TRBD2 (5 bases). V was clipped by 1 base and J by 4 bases, with 10 bases between them. CDR3 length: 14 amino acids. The germline CDR1 and CDR2 sequences are SGHRS and YFSETQ. The CDR3 DNA sequence: TGCGCCAGCAGCTTGTGGCTAGCAGCAGATACGCAGTATTTT. Translation gives CASSLWLAADTQYF.

The chain couples TRBV6-2 or TRBV6-3 to TRBJ1-5; tentatively, D is TRBD1 (6 bases). Trimming removed 6 bases from V and 7 bases from J, with 19 bases in between. The germline V gene encodes CDR1 MNHEY and CDR2 SVGEGT. This CDR3 contains 15 residues. CDR3 DNA: TGTGCCAGCAGAGGGGCGGGGGCGTCAGGGCAGCCCCAGCATTTT. Protein product: CASRGAGASGQPQHF.

The V gene is TRBV24-1, the J gene TRBJ2-2; D gene uncertain. Trimming shortened V by 5 bases and J by 6 bases, and 6 bases separated the two germline ends. Germline CDR1 and CDR2: KGHDR and SFDVKD. The CDR3 runs to 12 residues. Here the CDR3 reads CATSGHSGELFF. CDR3 DNA sequence: TGTGCCACCAGTGGTCACTCCGGGGAGCTGTTTTTT.

This clonotype showed up just a few times. The chain has TRBV5-1 and TRBJ1-2; D may be TRBD1 (6 bases). Germline V gives CDR1 SGHRS, CDR2 YFSETQ. The CDR3 is 13 amino acids. V lost 3 bases, J lost 8 bases, and 14 bases lay in between. As DNA, the CDR3 is TGCGCCAGCAGCTCGGCCACAGGGTACGGCTACACCTTC. It specifies CASSSATGYGYTF. Looking up the rest from reference TRBV5-1 and TRBJ1-2 gives the full variable domain: KAGVTQTPRYLIKTRGQQVTLSCSPISGHRSVSWYQQTPGQGLQFLFEYFSETQRNKGNFPGRFSGRQFSNSRSEMNVSTLELGDSALYLCASSSATGYGYTFGSGTRLTVV.

There are a few counts of this clonotype. The chain links TRBV5-1 to TRBJ2-4; TRBD2 matches at 12 bases. The germline V gene encodes CDR1 SGHRS and CDR2 YFSETQ. This CDR3 is 16 amino acids long. J was trimmed by 5 bases and V by 4 bases; bases with no gene match: 7. CDR3 coding DNA: TGCGCCAGCAGCCGCCTAGCGGGGGGGCGGGAAAACATTCAGTACTTC. This codes for CASSRLAGGRENIQYF.

This clonotype was detected only a few times. V is TRBV5-8 and J is TRBJ1-2, with D unresolved. CDR1 and CDR2 from the germline V gene are SGHTS and YDEGEE. Trimming cost V 0 bases and J 4 bases, with 13 bases left between them. There are 15 residues in the CDR3. The CDR3 sequence is CASSLANFRLYGYTF. The CDR3 nucleotides are TGTGCCAGCAGCTTGGCCAATTTCCGCCTCTATGGCTACACCTTC.

The CDR3 here is CASVRTGMDNSPLHF. CDR3 bases: TGTGCCAGCGTGAGGACGGGGATGGATAATTCACCCCTCCACTTT. The chain employs TRBV6-1 and TRBJ1-6; D gene uncertain. The CDR3 is 15 residues long. Germline V gene sequence: CDR1 MNHNS, CDR2 SASEGT. V lost 8 bases and J lost 5, with 16 bases in between.

This clonotype was recorded at least ten times. The chain has TRBV28 and TRBJ1-1, with D maybe TRBD1 (5 bases). Germline V gives CDR1 MDHEN, CDR2 SYDVKM. V was trimmed by 9 bases and J by 3 bases, leaving 23 bases between them. This CDR3 comprises 16 residues. The CDR3 DNA is TGTGCCAGTTCCCACCTCAAGAGGGGATTTGACACTGAAGCTTTCTTT. Amino acids: CASSHLKRGFDTEAFF.

This clonotype was found a few times. The genes are TRBV20-1 and TRBJ2-7; D unclear. Trimming cost V 8 bases and J 2 bases, with 25 bases left between them. The CDR3 length is 16 residues. The germline CDR1 and CDR2 sequences are DFQATT and SNEGSKA (reference sequence). In DNA, the CDR3 is TGCAGTCCCCTCGAAGGTAGCCTCCTCGGTGCCTACGAGCAGTACTTC. Protein: CSPLEGSLLGAYEQYF.

V usage is TRBV29-1 and J usage is TRBJ1-2; a possible D gene is TRBD1 (5 bases). Looked up from germline, CDR1 is SQVTM and CDR2 is ANQGSEA. V lost 6 bases and J lost 6, with 11 bases in between. The CDR3 is made up of 11 amino acids. CDR3 bases: TGCAGCGTCCGGGGGGAGGATGGCTACACCTTC. Translating gives CSVRGEDGYTF.

The chain uses TRBV7-6 and TRBJ2-7; weak D call: TRBD2 (6 bases). Looked up from germline, CDR1 is SGHVS and CDR2 is FNYEAQ. This CDR3 contains 15 residues. V shed 0 bases and J shed 2 bases, with 11 bases lying between them. The CDR3 reads CASSLAPLATYEQYF. For the CDR3, the DNA is TGTGCCAGCAGCTTAGCGCCACTAGCTACCTACGAGCAGTACTTC.

The chain combines TRBV30 with TRBJ2-1, with TRBD2 matching 9 bases. The CDR3 length is 16 residues. V lost 7 bases, J lost 3 bases, and 13 bases stayed unmatched. The germline V gene has CDR1 GTSNPN and CDR2 SVGIG (reference sequence). The CDR3, as DNA: TGTGCCTCCACGACTTCCCTAGCGGGGCTCTACAATGAGCAGTTCTTC. Translation gives CASTTSLAGLYNEQFF.

This clonotype was detected only a few times. The chain recombines TRBV6-2 or TRBV6-3 with TRBJ2-5; D call uncertain. V lost 4 bases and J lost 5, with 20 bases in between. Germline CDR1 MNHEY, CDR2 SVGEGT. This CDR3 is 16 amino acids long. This CDR3 reads CASSFALETFQETQYF. The CDR3, as DNA: TGTGCCAGCAGTTTCGCCCTAGAGACTTTCCAGGAGACCCAGTACTTC.

The chain combines TRBV12-3 or TRBV12-4 with TRBJ1-4; no clear D. There are 15 residues in the CDR3. Trimming cost V 3 bases and J 3 bases, with 11 bases left between them. CDR3 sequence: CASSFKRIANEKLFF. The DNA for the CDR3 is TGTGCCAGCAGTTTTAAAAGGATCGCTAATGAAAAACTGTTTTTT.

This clonotype was counted ten times or more. This chain joins TRBV6-2 or TRBV6-3 and TRBJ1-4, with a weak D call TRBD1 (5 bases). V dropped 7 bases and J dropped 5 bases, with 14 bases sitting between them. The germline V gene encodes CDR1 MNHEY and CDR2 SVGEGT. The CDR3 extends over 14 amino acids. The CDR3 DNA reads TGTGCCAGCACGGAGTGGGGGAAGAATGAAAAACTGTTTTTT. Translated, it gives CASTEWGKNEKLFF.

The chain combines TRBV6-5 with TRBJ1-1; D remains ambiguous. Germline assignment: CDR1 MNHEY and CDR2 SVGAGI. The germline V and J ends were trimmed by 0 bases and 11 bases, with 10 bases remaining between them. This CDR3 region has 12 residues. The CDR3 region is CASSYSRETAFF. The CDR3 coding sequence is TGTGCCAGCAGTTACTCTAGGGAAACGGCTTTCTTT.

This clonotype was seen repeatedly, ten times or more. V and J are TRBV10-3 and TRBJ1-6; D is possibly TRBD1 (5 bases). The CDR3 is made up of 16 amino acids. CDR1 is ENHRY and CDR2 is SYGVKD in the germline V gene. The V and J ends lost 6 bases and 0 bases respectively, with 12 bases between them. CDR3 sequence (DNA): TGTGCCATCAGAGGAGAGGGGAGCTCCTATAATTCACCCCTCCACTTT. Its protein product is CAIRGEGSSYNSPLHF.

The chain employs TRBV6-5 and TRBJ1-4; possibly TRBD1 for D (6 bases). CDR3 length: 14 amino acids. Germline V CDR1 and CDR2: MNHEY, SVGAGI. Trimming cost V 4 bases and J 3 bases, with 9 bases left between them. The chain's CDR3 is CASSSGQPNEKLFF. CDR3 nucleotides: TGTGCCAGCAGTTCAGGACAGCCTAATGAAAAACTGTTTTTT.

This clonotype has at least ten counts. The gene calls are TRBV29-1 and TRBJ2-1; D is uncertain. CDR1 and CDR2 (germline): SQVTM, ANQGSEA. V lost 4 bases to trimming and J lost 1 base, with 11 bases between them. The CDR3 length is 14 residues. For the CDR3, the DNA is TGCAGCGTTGGGTTAAGTCGTTCCTACAATGAGCAGTTCTTC. Translation: CSVGLSRSYNEQFF.